These 20 T cell receptor beta chains came from one sample sequenced in a study of cytomegalovirus exposure and HLA in healthy donors. TCRdb's table, derived via immunoSEQ multiplex PCR, lists solely in-frame clones and lacks some. The sample carries around 350,000 clones, just over 85% recorded once. The sequenced sample consisted of PBMCs. Receptors originate from a woman younger than 30 in good health and CMV-seronegative.

Regarding this clone: The sample contains more than one DNA sequence encoding this CDR3. This chain joins TRBV19 and TRBJ2-1; D perhaps matches TRBD2 (5 bases). Germline V gives CDR1 LNHDA, CDR2 SQIVND (reference sequence). V lost 1 base and J lost 4, with 5 bases in between. This CDR3 has 13 amino acids. The chain's CDR3 is CASSIGGYNEQFF. The CDR3 nucleotides are TGTGCCAGTAGTATAGGAGGGTACAATGAGCAGTTCTTC. Variable domain in full (rest from reference TRBV19 and TRBJ2-1): DGGITQSPKYLFRKEGQNVTLSCEQNLNHDAMYWYRQDPGQGLRLIYYSQIVNDFQKGDIAEGYSVSREKKESFPLTVTSAQKNPTAFYLCASSIGGYNEQFFGPGTRLTVL.

The chain recombines TRBV2 with TRBJ2-5, with D possibly being TRBD1 (6 bases). The CDR3 runs 14 residues. V dropped 2 bases and J dropped 4 bases, with 11 bases sitting between them. The germline gives CDR1 SNHLY, CDR2 FYNNEI. The chain's CDR3 is CASSETRTAETQYF. DNA of the CDR3: TGTGCCAGCAGTGAAACGAGGACAGCAGAGACCCAGTACTTC.

Notes on this clone: Compared with germline, one end of the junction differs, possibly owing to a read error. V is TRBV2 and J is TRBJ1-3; weak D call: TRBD1 (6 bases). Looked up from germline, CDR1 is SNHLY and CDR2 is FYNNEI. The length of the CDR3 is 14 residues. CDR3 residues: CASREGGTLNTIYF. As DNA, the CDR3 is TGTGCCAGCAGGGAAGGAGGGACACTTAACACCATATATTTT.

This rearrangement joins TRBV5-1 to TRBJ2-2; D is uncertain. The CDR3 length is 19 residues. Germline values: CDR1 SGHRS, CDR2 YFSETQ. V was clipped by 4 bases and J by 0 bases, with 22 bases between them. Here the CDR3 DNA reads TGCGCCAGCAGCCCACAGATCTTACCCTTAGTAGCGAACACCGGGGAGCTGTTTTTT. Protein product: CASSPQILPLVANTGELFF.

This clone appeared a single time. The rearrangement uses TRBV5-4 and TRBJ2-3; 9 bases are shared with TRBD1. V gave up 4 bases and J gave up 3 bases; unmatched junction bases: 9. Germline V lookup: CDR1 SGHNT, CDR2 YYREEE (reference sequence). The CDR3 length is 16 residues. The CDR3 nucleotides are TGTGCCAGCAGCCGTGCAGGACAGGGGATAACAGATACGCAGTATTTT. Protein: CASSRAGQGITDTQYF. Variable domain in full (rest from reference TRBV5-4 and TRBJ2-3): ETGVTQSPTHLIKTRGQQVTLRCSSQSGHNTVSWYQQALGQGPQFIFQYYREEENGRGNFPPRFSGLQFPNYSSELNVNALELDDSALYLCASSRAGQGITDTQYFGPGTRLTVL.

The table lists this clone with a count of one. CDR3 DNA: TGTGCCTGGAGTGCTAAGAAGACCCAGTACTTC. As protein: CAWSAKKTQYF. The chain is built from TRBV30 and TRBJ2-5; D uncertain. The germline V gene encodes CDR1 GTSNPN and CDR2 SVGIG (reference sequence). CDR3 length: 11 amino acids. Trimming cost V 1 base and J 6 bases, with 6 bases left between them.

In its sample, this clone was seen once. The DNA for the CDR3 is TGTGCCAGCAGTTTTCGGACTAGCGGGAGGGCAGATACGCAGTATTTT. It codes for CASSFRTSGRADTQYF. The rearrangement links TRBV27 to TRBJ2-3; 15 bases fit TRBD2. Germline loops: CDR1 MNHEY, CDR2 SMNVEV (reference sequence). With 3 bases clipped from V and 4 bases from J, the junction kept 2 bases outside the gene matches. The CDR3 loop spans 16 amino acids.

This clone was counted a single time. This chain links TRBV11-2 with TRBJ1-1, with D maybe TRBD1 (5 bases). CDR3 size: 15 residues. The V gene lost 1 base and the J gene lost 0 bases, with 9 bases spanning the gap. Germline V gene sequence: CDR1 SGHAT, CDR2 FQNNGV. The CDR3 sequence is CASSLAGYLNTEAFF. The CDR3 nucleotides are TGTGCCAGCAGCTTAGCAGGGTACCTGAACACTGAAGCTTTCTTT.

The chain combines TRBV25-1 with TRBJ2-1; a possible D gene is TRBD1 (6 bases). Germline loops: CDR1 MGHDK, CDR2 SYGVNS. The CDR3 has 15 amino acids. V was trimmed by 6 bases and J by 8 bases, leaving 20 bases between them. CDR3 region: CASRDQGTGVYEQFF. The CDR3 DNA reads TGTGCCAGCAGAGATCAGGGGACCGGAGTTTATGAGCAGTTCTTC.

The chain carries TRBV7-3 and TRBJ2-1; 8 bases are shared with TRBD1. The length of the CDR3 is 13 residues. J lost 9 bases, V lost 4 bases, and 5 bases had no gene match. Germline V lookup: CDR1 SGHTA, CDR2 FQGTGA. The CDR3 sequence is CASSWTGSSEQFF. CDR3 nucleotides: TGTGCCAGCAGCTGGACAGGGTCGAGTGAGCAGTTCTTC. Looking up the rest from reference TRBV7-3 and TRBJ2-1 gives the full variable domain: GAGVSQTPSNKVTEKGKYVELRCDPISGHTALYWYRQSLGQGPEFLIYFQGTGAADDSGLPNDRFFAVRPEGSVSTLKIQRTERGDSAVYLCASSWTGSSEQFFGPGTRLTVL.

This sequence joins TRBV11-3 and TRBJ2-3, with D uncertain. Trimming stripped 1 base from V and 1 base from J, with 9 bases between. The CDR3 extends over 15 amino acids. The V gene's germline CDR1 is SGHNT and CDR2 YENEEA. CDR3 DNA: TGTGCCAGCAGCTTAGGTCGGTCTGGCACAGATACGCAGTATTTT. Translation: CASSLGRSGTDTQYF.

V is TRBV4-1 and J is TRBJ2-4, with 8 nucleotides matching TRBD1. With V trimmed by 1 base and J by 8 bases, 10 bases remained unmatched. The CDR3 is 16 amino acids. Germline V gives CDR1 MGHRA, CDR2 YSYEKL. For the CDR3, the DNA is TGCGCCAGCAGCCAAGTGATAGGACAGGGTGGCGACATTCAGTACTTC. Its translation is CASSQVIGQGGDIQYF.

The genes are TRBV19 and TRBJ2-1; a possible D gene is TRBD2 (6 bases). The CDR3 runs 14 residues. The V end lost 10 bases, the J end lost 3 bases, and 16 bases lay between the germline ends. The germline CDR1 and CDR2 sequences are LNHDA and SQIVND (reference sequence). Written as DNA, the CDR3 is TGTGCCACCGTTTTTGGGGGGAACTACAATGAGCAGTTCTTC. Amino acid sequence: CATVFGGNYNEQFF. The entire variable domain, with the rest obtained from reference TRBV19 and TRBJ2-1, is as follows: DGGITQSPKYLFRKEGQNVTLSCEQNLNHDAMYWYRQDPGQGLRLIYYSQIVNDFQKGDIAEGYSVSREKKESFPLTVTSAQKNPTAFYLCATVFGGNYNEQFFGPGTRLTVL.

The table lists this clone with a count of one. The rearrangement uses TRBV19 and TRBJ2-7, with D perhaps TRBD2 (5 bases). This CDR3 spans 14 amino acids. The V and J ends lost 4 bases and 3 bases respectively, with 13 bases between them. Looked up from germline, CDR1 is LNHDA and CDR2 is SQIVND (reference sequence). CDR3 in amino acids: CASSTAVWDYEQYF. CDR3 DNA sequence: TGTGCCAGTAGTACAGCGGTTTGGGACTACGAGCAGTACTTC. The entire variable domain, with the rest obtained from reference TRBV19 and TRBJ2-7, is as follows: DGGITQSPKYLFRKEGQNVTLSCEQNLNHDAMYWYRQDPGQGLRLIYYSQIVNDFQKGDIAEGYSVSREKKESFPLTVTSAQKNPTAFYLCASSTAVWDYEQYFGPGTRLTVT.

This clone has only a few counts. The chain is built from TRBV2 and TRBJ1-2; D not resolved. V was pared by 5 bases and J by 2 bases, with 12 bases between. The length of the CDR3 is 14 residues. Germline CDR1 and CDR2: SNHLY and FYNNEI. The DNA of the CDR3 is TGTGCCAGCAGTCTCGCAGCGGCCAACTATGGCTACACCTTC. Translation gives CASSLAAANYGYTF.

This rearrangement joins TRBV4-1 to TRBJ1-1; a weak D match, TRBD1 (6 bases). Germline loops: CDR1 MGHRA, CDR2 YSYEKL. The CDR3 loop spans 15 amino acids. Trimming shortened V by 8 bases and J by 6 bases, and 22 bases separated the two germline ends. The CDR3 sequence: CASGRGGLLGAEAFF. Here the CDR3 DNA reads TGCGCCAGCGGGCGGGGGGGCCTCCTTGGGGCTGAAGCTTTCTTT.

The chain employs TRBV9 and TRBJ1-2; D gene ambiguous. Deletions cut 0 bases from V and 4 bases from J, with 10 bases between. Per the germline V gene, CDR1 is SGDLS and CDR2 is YYNGEE. This CDR3 region has 14 residues. The DNA for the CDR3 is TGTGCCAGCAGCGTAGAAGAGGCGGTCTATGGCTACACCTTC. Residues: CASSVEEAVYGYTF.

This clone has just a few counts. The V call is TRBV11-2, the J call TRBJ1-3, with TRBD1 matching over 7 bases. CDR1 is SGHAT, CDR2 FQNNGV, per germline. V lost 5 bases and J lost 4; bases outside the gene matches: 2. CDR3 length: 13 residues. CDR3 bases: TGTGCCAGCAGCCTGACAGGGGGAAACACCATATATTTT. This gives the protein CASSLTGGNTIYF.

The chain employs TRBV5-1 and TRBJ1-6; a possible D gene is TRBD1 (5 bases). V was clipped by 2 bases and J by 5 bases, with 8 bases between them. CDR3 length equals 14 residues. Germline CDR1 SGHRS, CDR2 YFSETQ. The CDR3 sequence: CASSFSGNNSPLHF. In DNA form, the CDR3 reads TGCGCCAGCAGCTTCTCAGGGAATAATTCACCCCTCCACTTT.

This clone occurred once. The rearrangement joins TRBV19 to TRBJ1-5; 8 bases are shared with TRBD1. The J segment lost 4 bases and the V segment lost 6 bases, leaving 11 bases of the junction unmatched. Per germline, CDR1 LNHDA and CDR2 SQIVND (reference sequence). This CDR3 has 16 amino acids. The CDR3 loop reads CASSRALTGDNQPQHF. CDR3 DNA sequence: TGTGCCAGTAGCCGGGCCTTGACAGGGGATAATCAGCCCCAGCATTTT.